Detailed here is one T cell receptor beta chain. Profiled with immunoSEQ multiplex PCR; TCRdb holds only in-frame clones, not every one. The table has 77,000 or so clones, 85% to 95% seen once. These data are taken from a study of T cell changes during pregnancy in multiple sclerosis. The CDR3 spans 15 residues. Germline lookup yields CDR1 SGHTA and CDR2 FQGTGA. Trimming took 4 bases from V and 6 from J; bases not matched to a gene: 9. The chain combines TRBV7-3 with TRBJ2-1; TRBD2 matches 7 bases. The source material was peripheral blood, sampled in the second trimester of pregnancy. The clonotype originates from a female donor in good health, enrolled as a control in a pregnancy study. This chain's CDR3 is CASSSGLTSFNEQFF. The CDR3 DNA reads TGTGCCAGCAGCTCAGGGTTGACTAGCTTCAATGAGCAGTTCTTC.